The 21 T cell receptor beta chains below come from one sample, sequenced in a study of cytomegalovirus exposure and HLA in healthy donors (dated by TCRdb to 2017 to 2019). Library preparation used the immunoSEQ multiplex PCR assay. For the multiplex PCR, a mixture combining 60 forward primers for TCR Vbeta segments and 13 reverse primers for TCR Jbeta segments was used. As stored in TCRdb, this immuneACCESS dataset retains in-frame rearrangements with V and J assigned. A fraction of the clones does not appear; measured against another copy, unresolved V genes explain less than half of the discrepancy, and the remainder lacks a known reason. This sample comprises about 190,000 clones, over 60% of them detected only once. The ten top clones hold roughly 0.99% of the sample. Specimen: PBMCs. These TCRs come from a woman aged 40 to 50 in good health and CMV-seronegative.

The rearrangement links TRBV5-4 to TRBJ2-1; TRBD1 might be the D (6 bases). Germline V gene lookup returns CDR1 SGHNT and CDR2 YYREEE (reference sequence). The CDR3 is 15 amino acids. Trimming shortened V by 4 bases and J by 4 bases, and 15 bases separated the two germline ends. The CDR3 DNA follows: TGTGCCAGCAGCCCGGGCGCAGGGGCGTACAATGAGCAGTTCTTC. Residues: CASSPGAGAYNEQFF.

The chain has TRBV7-9 and TRBJ1-6; D possibly corresponds to TRBD1 (6 bases). Trimming pared 10 bases from V and 4 bases from J, leaving 14 bases between. The CDR3 covers 14 residues. CDR1 is SEHNR, CDR2 FQNEAQ, per germline (reference sequence). The CDR3 sequence is CAIIQGTYNSPLHF. Here the CDR3 DNA reads TGTGCCATAATACAGGGAACGTATAATTCACCCCTCCACTTT.

The V gene is TRBV10-3, the J gene TRBJ2-1, with 9 bases that match TRBD2. With 0 bases clipped from V and 5 bases from J, the junction kept 5 bases outside the gene matches. The V gene's germline CDR1 is ENHRY and CDR2 SYGVKD. This CDR3 is 16 amino acids long. The CDR3 is CAISESGTSIHNEQFF. The CDR3 DNA is TGTGCCATCAGTGAGTCAGGGACTAGCATCCACAATGAGCAGTTCTTC.

CDR3 in DNA: TGTGCCAGCTCACTGGGACAGGAAATCTACGAGCAGTACTTC. It is translated as CASSLGQEIYEQYF. This chain uses TRBV18 with TRBJ2-7, with TRBD1 matching over 8 bases. V was pared by 4 bases and J by 3 bases, with 5 bases of the junction left unmatched. Germline V gene sequence: CDR1 KGHSH, CDR2 LQKENI. The CDR3 consists of 14 residues.

The V and J genes are TRBV4-2 and TRBJ1-4, with D unclear. Between the trimmed V and J ends, which lost 4 bases and 4 bases, there was a span of 10 bases. Germline V gene lookup returns CDR1 LGHNA and CDR2 YNFKEQ. This CDR3 comprises 14 residues. The CDR3 sequence: CASSPQRDNEKLFF. CDR3 DNA sequence: TGTGCCAGCAGCCCACAGAGAGATAATGAAAAACTGTTTTTT.

The chain uses TRBV6-1 and TRBJ1-5, with no clear D. CDR1 is MNHNS, CDR2 SASEGT, per germline. Trimming shortened V by 3 bases and J by 0 bases, and 6 bases separated the two germline ends. The CDR3 is 14 amino acids. CDR3 protein: CASSDPYSNQPQHF. The CDR3 region has the DNA TGTGCCAGCAGTGACCCCTATAGCAATCAGCCCCAGCATTTT.

The chain carries TRBV11-3 and TRBJ2-7; 10 bases fit TRBD1. The CDR3 has 15 amino acids. Germline V lookup: CDR1 SGHNT, CDR2 YENEEA. Trimming cost V 3 bases and J 2 bases; bases outside gene matches: 4. The CDR3 DNA reads as TGTGCCAGCAGCTTCGGCGGGACAGGGGCCTACGAGCAGTACGTC. Amino acid sequence: CASSFGGTGAYEQYV.

V is TRBV4-1 and J is TRBJ2-5; possible D gene TRBD2, 7 bases. Trimming took 0 bases from V and 5 from J, leaving 16 bases between them. The CDR3 covers 16 residues. Germline V gives CDR1 MGHRA, CDR2 YSYEKL. CDR3 sequence: CASSQESGGGGETQYF. In DNA form, the CDR3 reads TGCGCCAGCAGCCAAGAGTCCGGGGGAGGGGGGGAGACCCAGTACTTC.

The chain couples TRBV5-4 to TRBJ1-5; the match to TRBD1 covers 8 bases. The V segment lost 2 bases and the J segment 6 bases; nucleotides outside the gene matches: 7. The CDR3 loop spans 15 amino acids. Germline loops: CDR1 SGHNT, CDR2 YYREEE (reference sequence). The CDR3 sequence is CASSLDRGVSQPQHF. CDR3 DNA: TGTGCCAGCAGCTTAGACAGGGGAGTGAGTCAGCCCCAGCATTTT. Complete variable domain (other parts from reference TRBV5-4 and TRBJ1-5): ETGVTQSPTHLIKTRGQQVTLRCSSQSGHNTVSWYQQALGQGPQFIFQYYREEENGRGNFPPRFSGLQFPNYSSELNVNALELDDSALYLCASSLDRGVSQPQHFGDGTRLSIL.

The chain employs TRBV19 and TRBJ2-6, with D tentatively TRBD2 (7 bases). This CDR3 comprises 16 residues. The V gene's germline CDR1 is LNHDA and CDR2 SQIVND (reference sequence). The ends were cut back, 7 bases at V and 4 bases at J, with 17 bases in the middle. The CDR3 spells CASTPWGGQGANVLTF. In nucleotides, the CDR3 is TGTGCCAGTACCCCGTGGGGGGGGCAGGGGGCCAACGTCCTGACTTTC.

The chain uses TRBV6-5 and TRBJ1-2; D remains ambiguous. CDR1 is MNHEY, CDR2 SVGAGI, per germline. This CDR3 contains 12 residues. The ends were cut back, 6 bases at V and 4 bases at J, with 9 bases in the middle. The CDR3 loop reads CASSTESYGYTF. In DNA form, the CDR3 reads TGTGCCAGCAGCACAGAGTCCTATGGCTACACCTTC.

Only a few counts were recorded for this clone. This chain joins TRBV9 and TRBJ2-3, with 7 positions matching TRBD2. Trimming took 0 bases from V and 1 from J; bases not matched to a gene: 5. The length of the CDR3 is 16 residues. The germline V gene has CDR1 SGDLS and CDR2 YYNGEE. The CDR3 spells CASSVAPGGGTDTQYF. The CDR3 bases are TGTGCCAGCAGCGTAGCCCCGGGAGGAGGCACAGATACGCAGTATTTT.

This sequence joins TRBV2 and TRBJ1-1, with 9 bases lining up with TRBD1. The J segment lost 5 bases and the V segment lost 4 bases, leaving 8 bases of the junction unmatched. This CDR3 has 15 residues. The germline V gene encodes CDR1 SNHLY and CDR2 FYNNEI. DNA for the CDR3: TGTGCCAGCAGTGTACGATTGGACAGGGGAACTGAAGCTTTCTTT. This codes for CASSVRLDRGTEAFF.

This chain connects TRBV9 to TRBJ1-1; TRBD1 is a possible D gene (6 bases). Germline V gene data show CDR1 as SGDLS and CDR2 as YYNGEE. The CDR3 consists of 14 residues. Trimming removed 3 bases from V and 1 base from J, with 10 bases in between. CDR3 sequence: CASSAGQTNTEAFF. In DNA form, the CDR3 reads TGTGCCAGCAGCGCCGGACAGACGAACACTGAAGCTTTCTTT.

The chain has TRBV5-4 and TRBJ2-5; D unresolved. Germline V gives CDR1 SGHNT, CDR2 YYREEE (reference sequence). Trimming took off 0 bases at V and 2 bases at J, with 8 bases between the two ends. CDR3 length: 14 amino acids. The CDR3 DNA follows: TGTGCCAGCAGCTTGGGTGTTATACAAGAGACCCAGTACTTC. Translation: CASSLGVIQETQYF.

The chain uses TRBV5-1 and TRBJ2-1, with TRBD1 matching 10 bases. The junction had 9 bases not matched to a gene; V was cut back by 3 bases and J by 6 bases. The germline CDR1 and CDR2 sequences are SGHRS and YFSETQ. The CDR3 runs 16 residues. In DNA form, the CDR3 reads TGCGCCAGCAGCTGGAACCGGGACAGGGGAGGCAATGAGCAGTTCTTC. Encoded protein: CASSWNRDRGGNEQFF.

This clone was detected only once. J is TRBJ2-1 and V is TRBV7-9, with 9 bases identical to TRBD2. The CDR3 consists of 16 residues. V shed 4 bases and J 9 bases; nucleotides not matched to a gene: 13. Germline V lookup: CDR1 SEHNR, CDR2 FQNEAQ (reference sequence). DNA for the CDR3: TGTGCCAGCAGCTCACCGGGACTAGCTACTGTTGGTGAGCAGTTCTTC. As protein: CASSSPGLATVGEQFF.

The gene calls are TRBV5-6 and TRBJ1-1, with 8 bases aligning to TRBD1. Germline lookup yields CDR1 SGHDT and CDR2 YYEEEE. Trimming removed 3 bases from V and 5 bases from J; junction bases left unmatched: 12. There are 16 residues in the CDR3. The CDR3 is CASSSRVGQGFTEAFF. DNA of the CDR3: TGTGCCAGCAGCTCCCGGGTCGGACAGGGTTTTACTGAAGCTTTCTTT.

The chain is built from TRBV19 and TRBJ1-2; no clear D. Germline CDR1 LNHDA, CDR2 SQIVND (reference sequence). The V end was cut by 7 bases, the J end by 8 bases, with 14 bases between. The CDR3 length is 12 residues. The CDR3 coding sequence is TGTGCCAGTAACCGGGGTATCGACGGCTACACCTTC. Its protein product is CASNRGIDGYTF.

The V and J genes are TRBV11-3 and TRBJ2-1, with 8 bases that match TRBD2. V dropped 3 bases and J dropped 3; count of bases not matched to a gene: 4. CDR3 size: 15 residues. Germline V lookup: CDR1 SGHNT, CDR2 YENEEA. The CDR3 bases are TGTGCCAGCAGCTTCGGGAGGGGGGACTACAATGAGCAGTTCTTC. Protein product: CASSFGRGDYNEQFF.

The genes are TRBV5-1 and TRBJ2-1, with TRBD2 matching over 13 bases. V dropped 4 bases and J dropped 10; count of bases not matched to a gene: 8. Germline loops: CDR1 SGHRS, CDR2 YFSETQ. The CDR3 contains 15 residues. This chain's CDR3 is CASSTGTSGIQEQFF. In nucleotides, the CDR3 is TGCGCCAGCAGCACCGGGACTAGCGGGATACAAGAGCAGTTCTTC.